Below are 5 T cell receptor beta chains sequenced from a single sample in a study of blood T cell repertoires in COVID-19. Assay: immunoSEQ multiplex PCR; the TCRdb copy retains only in-frame clones and omits some. The sample has more than 250,000 clones; approximately 88% are singletons. The sequencing sample was made of PBMCs or T cells enriched from blood (not recorded which). The source is a woman between 40 and 50 years old with acute COVID-19.

The genes are TRBV10-3 and TRBJ1-6, with D possibly TRBD1 on 6 matching bases. Per the germline V gene, CDR1 is ENHRY and CDR2 is SYGVKD. The V end was cut by 6 bases, the J end by 9 bases, with 15 bases between. The CDR3 length is 14 residues. The CDR3 spells CAISPGVTSSPLHF. CDR3 nucleotides: TGTGCCATCAGCCCAGGGGTAACCTCTTCACCCCTCCACTTT.

V usage is TRBV9 and J usage is TRBJ1-6; maybe TRBD1 (6 bases). CDR3 length equals 14 residues. Germline CDR1 and CDR2: SGDLS and YYNGEE. V was trimmed by 3 bases and J by 14 bases, leaving 18 bases between them. DNA for the CDR3: TGTGCCAGCAGCGCCCACAGGGACCTCTCGACCCTCCACTTT. Translating it yields CASSAHRDLSTLHF.

The chain employs TRBV3-1 (or the pseudogene TRBV3-2) and TRBJ1-1; the D gene is possibly TRBD1 (6 bases). The CDR3 runs to 14 residues. CDR1 is LGHDT and CDR2 is YNNKEL in the germline V gene (reference sequence). V was cut by 2 bases and J by 4 bases, with 11 bases left in between. The CDR3 spells CASSQRQESTEAFF. Written as DNA, the CDR3 is TGTGCCAGCAGCCAACGACAGGAGAGCACTGAAGCTTTCTTT.

V gene TRBV10-1 combines with J gene TRBJ2-1, with D uncertain. CDR1 and CDR2 (germline): WNHNN, SYGVQD (reference sequence). The CDR3 loop spans 15 amino acids. V lost 2 bases and J lost 0, with 8 bases in between. As DNA, the CDR3 is TGCGCCAGCAGTGAGGCCAGATTCTCCTACAATGAGCAGTTCTTC. It codes for CASSEARFSYNEQFF.

This chain links TRBV5-1 with TRBJ2-1, with D possibly being TRBD2 (5 bases). Trimming removed 1 base from V and 4 bases from J, with 12 bases in between. CDR1 is SGHRS and CDR2 is YFSETQ in the germline V gene. This CDR3 has 15 amino acids. The CDR3 loop reads CASSLLRVSYNEQFF. In DNA, the CDR3 is TGCGCCAGCAGCTTGCTGCGGGTGTCTTACAATGAGCAGTTCTTC.